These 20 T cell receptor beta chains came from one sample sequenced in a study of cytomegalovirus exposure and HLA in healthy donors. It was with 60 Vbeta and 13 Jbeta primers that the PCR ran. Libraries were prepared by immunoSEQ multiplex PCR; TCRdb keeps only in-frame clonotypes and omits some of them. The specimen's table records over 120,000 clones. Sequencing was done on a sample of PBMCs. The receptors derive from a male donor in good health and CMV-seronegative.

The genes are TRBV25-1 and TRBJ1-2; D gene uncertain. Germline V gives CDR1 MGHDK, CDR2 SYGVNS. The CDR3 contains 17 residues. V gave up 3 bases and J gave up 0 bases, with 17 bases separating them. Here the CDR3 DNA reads TGTGCCAGCAGTGACCAAAGCGGGCCCGGAACTAACTATGGCTACACCTTC. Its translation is CASSDQSGPGTNYGYTF.

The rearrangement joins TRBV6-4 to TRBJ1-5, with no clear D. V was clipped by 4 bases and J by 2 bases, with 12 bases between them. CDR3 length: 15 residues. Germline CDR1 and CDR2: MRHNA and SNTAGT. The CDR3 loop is CASSATHTGNQPQHF. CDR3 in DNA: TGTGCCAGCAGTGCGACTCACACTGGCAATCAGCCCCAGCATTTT.

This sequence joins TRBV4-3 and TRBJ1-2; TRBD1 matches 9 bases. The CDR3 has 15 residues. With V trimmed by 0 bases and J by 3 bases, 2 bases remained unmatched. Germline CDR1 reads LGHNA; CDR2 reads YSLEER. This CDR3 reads CASSQDWTGDYGYTF. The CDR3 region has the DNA TGCGCCAGCAGCCAAGACTGGACAGGGGACTATGGCTACACCTTC.

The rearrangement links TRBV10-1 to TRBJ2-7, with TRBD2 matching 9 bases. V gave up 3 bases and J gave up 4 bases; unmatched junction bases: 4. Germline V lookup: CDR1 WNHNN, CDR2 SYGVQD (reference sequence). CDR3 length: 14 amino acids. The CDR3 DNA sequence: TGCGCCAGCAGTGATCCTAGCGGGAAGTACGAGCAGTACTTC. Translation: CASSDPSGKYEQYF.

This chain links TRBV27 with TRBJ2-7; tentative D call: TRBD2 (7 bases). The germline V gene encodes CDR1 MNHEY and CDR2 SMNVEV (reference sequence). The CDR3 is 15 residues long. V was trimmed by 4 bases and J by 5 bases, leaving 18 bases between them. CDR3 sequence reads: CASSWGGQGGDEQYF. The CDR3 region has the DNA TGTGCCAGCAGTTGGGGGGGACAAGGGGGGGACGAGCAGTACTTC.

This CDR3 reads CASSYSRDRSYGYTF. CDR3 DNA sequence: TGTGCCAGCAGTTACTCCCGAGACAGGTCGTATGGCTACACCTTC. The chain employs TRBV6-5 and TRBJ1-2, with D maybe TRBD1 (6 bases). This CDR3 comprises 15 residues. Trimming took off 0 bases at V and 5 bases at J, with 13 bases between the two ends. Germline V CDR1 and CDR2: MNHEY, SVGAGI.

The CDR3 spells CASSQDRGGFNRQTGELFF. DNA of the CDR3: TGCGCCAGCAGCCAAGATCGGGGGGGGTTTAACCGGCAAACCGGGGAGCTGTTTTTT. The chain carries TRBV4-3 and TRBJ2-2; 8 bases are shared with TRBD2. Trimming took 0 bases from V and 5 from J; bases not matched to a gene: 14. From germline, CDR1 is LGHNA and CDR2 YSLEER. The CDR3 has 19 residues.

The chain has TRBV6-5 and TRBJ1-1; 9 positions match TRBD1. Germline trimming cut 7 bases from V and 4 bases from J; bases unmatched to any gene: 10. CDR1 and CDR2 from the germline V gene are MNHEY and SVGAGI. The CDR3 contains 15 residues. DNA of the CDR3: TGTGCCAGCACTCTTGGACAGGGGCCGGTCACTGAAGCTTTCTTT. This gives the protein CASTLGQGPVTEAFF.

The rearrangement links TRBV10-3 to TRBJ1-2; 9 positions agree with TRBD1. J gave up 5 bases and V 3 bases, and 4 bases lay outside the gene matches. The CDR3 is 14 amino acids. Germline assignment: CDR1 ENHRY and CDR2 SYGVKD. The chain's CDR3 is CAISEAGTGYGYTF. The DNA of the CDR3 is TGTGCCATCAGTGAAGCGGGGACAGGGTATGGCTACACCTTC.

The CDR3 DNA follows: TGTGCCAGCAGCTTACTAGCGGGAGGGTGGGAGACCCAGTACTTC. Its translation is CASSLLAGGWETQYF. This sequence joins TRBV5-4 and TRBJ2-5; 13 nucleotides agree with TRBD2. Germline trimming cut 2 bases from V and 5 bases from J; bases unmatched to any gene: 3. CDR3 size: 15 residues. Germline V gene sequence: CDR1 SGHNT, CDR2 YYREEE (reference sequence).

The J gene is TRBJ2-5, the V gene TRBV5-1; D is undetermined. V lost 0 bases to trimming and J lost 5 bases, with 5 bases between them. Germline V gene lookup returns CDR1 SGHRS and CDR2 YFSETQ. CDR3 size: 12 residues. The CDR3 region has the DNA TGCGCCAGCAGCTTGGCTAAGGAGACCCAGTACTTC. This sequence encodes CASSLAKETQYF.

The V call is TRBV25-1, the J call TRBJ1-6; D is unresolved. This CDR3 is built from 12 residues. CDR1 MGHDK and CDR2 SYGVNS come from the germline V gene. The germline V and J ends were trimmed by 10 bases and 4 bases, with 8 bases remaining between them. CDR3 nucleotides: TGTGCCACGGGAGAGTATAATTCACCCCTCCACTTT. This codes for CATGEYNSPLHF.

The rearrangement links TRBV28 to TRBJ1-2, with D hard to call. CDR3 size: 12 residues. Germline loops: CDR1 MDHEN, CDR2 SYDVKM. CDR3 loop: CGVRSVVVGYTF. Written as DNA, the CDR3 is TGTGGTGTCCGCTCCGTAGTCGTAGGCTACACCTTC.

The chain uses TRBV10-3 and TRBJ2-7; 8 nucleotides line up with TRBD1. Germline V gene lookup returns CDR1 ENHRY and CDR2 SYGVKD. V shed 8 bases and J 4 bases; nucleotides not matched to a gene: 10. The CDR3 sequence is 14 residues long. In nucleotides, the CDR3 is TGTGCCATCTCGGGAACAGGGGGAATTTACGAGCAGTACTTC. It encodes CAISGTGGIYEQYF.

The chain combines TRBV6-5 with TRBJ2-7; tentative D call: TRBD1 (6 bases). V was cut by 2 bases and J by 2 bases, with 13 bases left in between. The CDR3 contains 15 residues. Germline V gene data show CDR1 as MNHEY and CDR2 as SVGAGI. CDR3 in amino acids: CASSYGATGAYEQYF. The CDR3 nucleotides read TGTGCCAGCAGTTACGGGGCGACAGGAGCCTACGAGCAGTACTTC.

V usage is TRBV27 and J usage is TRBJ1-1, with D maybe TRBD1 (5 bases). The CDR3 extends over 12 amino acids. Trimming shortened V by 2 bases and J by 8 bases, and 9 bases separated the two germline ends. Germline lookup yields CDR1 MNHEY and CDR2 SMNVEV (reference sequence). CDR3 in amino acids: CASSLGAVEAFF. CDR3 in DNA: TGTGCCAGCAGTTTAGGGGCGGTCGAAGCTTTCTTT.

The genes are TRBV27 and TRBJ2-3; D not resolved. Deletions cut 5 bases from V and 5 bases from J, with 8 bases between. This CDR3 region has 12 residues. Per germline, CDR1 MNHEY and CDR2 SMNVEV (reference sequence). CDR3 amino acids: CASSTQRDTQYF. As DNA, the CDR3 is TGTGCCAGCAGTACCCAGCGAGATACGCAGTATTTT.

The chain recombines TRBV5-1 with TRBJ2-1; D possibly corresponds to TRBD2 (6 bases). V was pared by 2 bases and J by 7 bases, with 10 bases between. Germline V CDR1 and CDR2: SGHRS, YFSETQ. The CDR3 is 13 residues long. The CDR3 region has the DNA TGCGCCAGCAGCTTAGCGGGCGGGAATGAGCAGTTCTTC. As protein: CASSLAGGNEQFF.

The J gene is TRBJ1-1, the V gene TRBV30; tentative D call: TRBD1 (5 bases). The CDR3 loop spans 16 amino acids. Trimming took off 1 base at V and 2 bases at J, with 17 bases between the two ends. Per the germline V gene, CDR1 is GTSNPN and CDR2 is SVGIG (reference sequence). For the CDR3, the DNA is TGTGCCTGGAGTGATTTCAGGGCGGGGATAAACACTGAAGCTTTCTTT. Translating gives CAWSDFRAGINTEAFF.

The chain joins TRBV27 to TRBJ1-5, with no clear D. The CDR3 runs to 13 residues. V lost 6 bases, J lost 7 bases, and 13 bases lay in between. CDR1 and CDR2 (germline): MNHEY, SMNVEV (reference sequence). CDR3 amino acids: CASRYDWNQPQHF. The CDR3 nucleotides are TGTGCCAGCAGGTACGACTGGAACCAGCCCCAGCATTTT.